This T cell receptor (beta chain) was recorded in a study of immune evolution from preneoplasia to lung adenocarcinoma. Each case's diagnosis was confirmed by two pathologists on H&E. Germline lookup yields CDR1 MNHEY and CDR2 SMNVEV (reference sequence). Trimming at V came to 6 bases and at J to 9 bases, leaving 9 bases not matched to a gene. The CDR3 is 15 amino acids. This clone turned up a few times. Here immunoSEQ multiplex PCR was the method, and the copy in TCRdb shows in-frame clones only, minus some. In the table there are around 7,000 clones, approximately 79% of which are singletons. The chain employs TRBV27 and TRBJ2-1, with 12 nucleotides matching TRBD2. The sequenced material came from FFPE adjacent normal lung tissue. The receptor was derived from a person between 70 and 80 years old with lung adenocarcinoma. As DNA, the CDR3 is TGTGCCAGCAGGATCCTAGCGGGGGGGCGTGTTGAGCAGTTCTTC. Its translation is CASRILAGGRVEQFF.